This TCR beta chain was documented in a study of naive and memory T cell subsets. Both TRBC1 and TRBC2 were covered by a beta constant-region primer of two equimolar oligonucleotides. Each CDR3 protein is one row after TCRdb ran MiXCR on the UMI-ligation and nested PCR reads. The repertoire holds tens of thousands of distinct CDR3 sequences, with 7% as singletons. This clonotype was counted ten times or more. The CDR3 extends over 16 amino acids. Looked up from germline, CDR1 is SGHDT and CDR2 is YYEEEE. V gave up 4 bases and J gave up 5 bases; unmatched junction bases: 11. The TCR sequence derives from a human donor in good health. The chain links TRBV5-6 to TRBJ2-2; TRBD1 agrees at 7 bases. Sequencing was performed on central memory CD4+ T cells from blood. The CDR3 protein is CASSRGQSRRTGELFF. The DNA of the CDR3 is TGTGCCAGCAGCCGGGGACAGAGCCGACGTACCGGGGAGCTGTTTTTT. The whole variable domain, filled in from reference TRBV5-6 and TRBJ2-2, reads DAGVTQSPTHLIKTRGQQVTLRCSPKSGHDTVSWYQQALGQGPQFIFQYYEEEERQRGNFPDRFSGHQFPNYSSELNVNALLLGDSALYLCASSRGQSRRTGELFFGEGSRLTVL.